This section outlines one TCR beta chain sequence together with its context. The antigen is not known. The data derive from a study of blood T cells in healthy people across ages. Study in general: Template switching picked up about one barcoded beta molecule for each two T cells. Broader study findings: Unsorted PBMCs prevented conclusive naive versus antigen-experienced comparison. Age showed a roughly linear inverse relationship with TCR beta diversity per million T cells.

A second PCR of 7 to 11 cycles used a sample-barcoded 5' primer and a J-beta primer mix. Each cDNA molecule was tagged by a template-switch adaptor with 12 random nucleotides. MiXCR, applied by TCRdb to the 5' RACE reads, yields one record per CDR3 protein. The data hold roughly 830,000 distinct CDR3 sequences, with about 59% observed a single time. Material for sequencing was blood. The sequence came from a man aged 25-45 years in good health.

CDR3 in DNA: TGTGCCAGCACACCTTGGGGCAGGAAGAATCAGCCCCAGCATTTT. Translating it yields CASTPWGRKNQPQHF. The chain carries TRBV6-6 and TRBJ1-5; tentatively, D is TRBD1 (5 bases). CDR1 MNHNY and CDR2 SVGAGI come from the germline V gene (reference sequence). This CDR3 is built from 15 residues. V was shortened by 7 bases and J by 4 bases, with 17 bases between the two germline ends.